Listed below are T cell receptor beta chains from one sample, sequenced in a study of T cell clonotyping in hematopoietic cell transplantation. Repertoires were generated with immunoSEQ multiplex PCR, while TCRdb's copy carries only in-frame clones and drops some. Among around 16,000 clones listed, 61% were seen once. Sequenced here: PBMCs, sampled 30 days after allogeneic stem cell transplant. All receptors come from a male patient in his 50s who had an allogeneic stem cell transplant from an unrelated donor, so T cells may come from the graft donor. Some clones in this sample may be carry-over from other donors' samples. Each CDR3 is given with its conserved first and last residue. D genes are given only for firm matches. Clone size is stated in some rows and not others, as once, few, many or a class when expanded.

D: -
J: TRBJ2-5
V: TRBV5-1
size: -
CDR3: CASSLDTQTQYF
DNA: TGCGCCAGCAGCTTGGACACGCAGACCCAGTACTTC

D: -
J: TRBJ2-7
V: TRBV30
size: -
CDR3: CAWSFGDSYEQYF
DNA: TGTGCCTGGAGTTTCGGGGACTCCTACGAGCAGTACTTC

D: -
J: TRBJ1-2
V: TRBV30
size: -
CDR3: CAWSEGIGNYGYTF
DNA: TGTGCCTGGAGTGAAGGGATCGGGAACTATGGCTACACCTTC

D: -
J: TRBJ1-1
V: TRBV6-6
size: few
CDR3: CASSYEANTEAFF
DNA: TGTGCCAGCAGTTACGAGGCGAACACTGAAGCTTTCTTT

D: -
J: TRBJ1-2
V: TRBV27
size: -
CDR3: CASSRGGNYGYTF
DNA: TGTGCCAGCAGTAGAGGGGGGAACTATGGCTACACCTTC

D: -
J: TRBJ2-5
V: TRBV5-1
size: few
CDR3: CASSLGPRGIETQYF
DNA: TGCGCCAGCAGCTTGGGTCCCAGGGGAATAGAGACCCAGTACTTC

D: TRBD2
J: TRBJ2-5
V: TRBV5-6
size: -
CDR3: CASSLVAGADSAQYF
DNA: TGTGCCAGCAGCTTGGTAGCGGGGGCAGACTCGGCCCAGTACTTC

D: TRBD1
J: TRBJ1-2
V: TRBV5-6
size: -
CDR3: CASSTGTGGDWYGYTF
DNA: TGTGCCAGCAGCACGGGGACAGGGGGCGATTGGTATGGCTACACCTTC

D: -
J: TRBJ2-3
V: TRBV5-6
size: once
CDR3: CASSLGSTDTQYF
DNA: TGTGCCAGCAGCTTGGGGAGCACAGATACGCAGTATTTT

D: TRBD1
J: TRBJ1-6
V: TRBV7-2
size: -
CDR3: CASSLVPGGGSPLHF
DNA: TGTGCCAGCAGCTTAGTGCCAGGGGGCGGGTCACCCCTCCACTTT